This TCR beta chain was recorded in a study of CD8+ T cells in alopecia areata. Study-wide results and caveats: Affected scalp, especially in alopecia totalis/universalis, had a higher clonality than normal scalp did. TCR sharing was clearer in mice than between patients, perhaps partly owing to patient HLA diversity. Besides other cells, scalp samples also yield sequences of resident alphabeta T cells from normal skin.

As concerns this clone: Its antigen is as yet unknown.

Once RNA had been extracted, it was reverse transcribed into cDNA to act as the sequencing template. The table came from immunoSEQ multiplex PCR; TCRdb's copy has only in-frame clones and leaves some out. Found here are more than 95,000 clones, 45% to 60% of them singletons; the top ten hold roughly 8.8%. Germline CDR1 is SQVTM and CDR2 is ANQGSEA. The CDR3 sequence is 16 residues long. The ends were cut back, 0 bases at V and 6 bases at J, with 17 bases in the middle. T lymphocytes (CD4+ and CD8+) were sorted from PBMCs. What was sequenced was CD4+ T cells sorted from blood. The sequence came from a human donor in good health. The V and J genes are TRBV29-1 and TRBJ2-2; D is perhaps TRBD1 (6 bases). CDR3 DNA sequence: TGCAGCGTTGAAGAGTCGAGAGGGGGAGCATCCGGGGAGCTGTTTTTT. It yields the protein CSVEESRGGASGELFF.